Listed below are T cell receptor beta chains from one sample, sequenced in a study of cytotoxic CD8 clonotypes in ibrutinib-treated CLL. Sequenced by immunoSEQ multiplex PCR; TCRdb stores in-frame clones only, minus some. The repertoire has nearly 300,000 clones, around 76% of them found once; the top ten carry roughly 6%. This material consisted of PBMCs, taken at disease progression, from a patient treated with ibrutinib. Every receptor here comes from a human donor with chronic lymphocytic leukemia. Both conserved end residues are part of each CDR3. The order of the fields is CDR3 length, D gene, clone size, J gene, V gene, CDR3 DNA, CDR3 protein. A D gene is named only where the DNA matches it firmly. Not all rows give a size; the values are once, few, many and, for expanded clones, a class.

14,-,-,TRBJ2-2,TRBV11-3,TGTGCCAGCAGCTTAGCCAGGGGAGCCGGGGAGCTGTTTTTT,CASSLARGAGELFF
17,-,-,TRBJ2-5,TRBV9,TGTGCCAGCAGCGTAGAGGGACGCGGGCTGGAATGGGAGACCCAGTACTTC,CASSVEGRGLEWETQYF
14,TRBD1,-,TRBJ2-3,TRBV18,TGTGCCAGCTCACACCGGACAGGGTCAGATACGCAGTATTTT,CASSHRTGSDTQYF
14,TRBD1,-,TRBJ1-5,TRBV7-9,TGTGCCAGCAGCGCGGGACAGGGTGAACAGCCCCAGCATTTT,CASSAGQGEQPQHF
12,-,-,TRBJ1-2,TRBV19,TGTGCCAGTAGTTATCAAATGCATGGCTACACCTTC,CASSYQMHGYTF
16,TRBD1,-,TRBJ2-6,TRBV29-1,TGCAGCGCTTGGGACAGGGGACGATCTGGGGCCAACGTCCTGACTTTC,CSAWDRGRSGANVLTF
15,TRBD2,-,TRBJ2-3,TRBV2,TGTGCCAGCAGTGAGCGGGAGGGCCGCACAGATACGCAGTATTTT,CASSEREGRTDTQYF
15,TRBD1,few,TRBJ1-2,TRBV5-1,TGCGCCAGCAGCCAGGGACAGGGCCCTCACTATGGCTACACCTTC,CASSQGQGPHYGYTF
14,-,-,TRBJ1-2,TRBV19,TGTGCCAGTAGTATCATCGGTGATGGGTATGGCTACACCTTC,CASSIIGDGYGYTF
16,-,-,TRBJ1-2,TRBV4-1,TGCGCCAGCAGCCAAGATCTAACAGGACCGCCCTATGGCTACACCTTC,CASSQDLTGPPYGYTF
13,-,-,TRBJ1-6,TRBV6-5,TGTGCCAGCAGCCGCTCCTATAATTCACCCCTCCACTTT,CASSRSYNSPLHF
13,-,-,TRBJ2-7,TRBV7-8,TGTGCCAGCAGCTTAGAGACAGACTACGAGCAGTACTTC,CASSLETDYEQYF
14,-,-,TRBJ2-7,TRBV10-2,TGCGCCAGCGCCCCGGGCATCGCGGAACACGAGCAGTACTTC,CASAPGIAEHEQYF
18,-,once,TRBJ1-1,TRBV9,TGTGCCAGCAGCGCGCTAGCGGGGGGCCCTCTGGGGGTCACTGAAGCTTTCTTT,CASSALAGGPLGVTEAFF
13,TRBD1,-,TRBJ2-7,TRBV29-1,TGCAGCGTCGGTGACAGGGGCTCCTACGAGCAGTACTTC,CSVGDRGSYEQYF
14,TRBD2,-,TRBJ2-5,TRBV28,TGTGCCAGCAGTTTCAATGGGGGGGGAGAGACCCAGTACTTC,CASSFNGGGETQYF